This T cell receptor (beta chain) was found in a study of cytomegalovirus exposure and HLA in healthy donors. General study results and limits: CMV antigen specificity was confirmed in vitro for three CMV-associated chains.

The V gene end was trimmed by 0 bases and the J gene end by 2 bases; junction bases not matched to a gene: 3. This CDR3 is built from 15 residues. CDR1 is MNHNY, CDR2 SVGAGI, per germline (reference sequence). To note about this clone: Antigen unknown.

The PCR was carried out with 60 Vbeta primers and 13 Jbeta primers. Clones were sequenced by immunoSEQ multiplex PCR, and TCRdb holds only the in-frame ones, with some missing. The data contain about 170,000 clones, 65% to 85% of them singletons. This receptor was taken from a man in his forties in good health and CMV-seropositive. The specimen was PBMCs. This chain uses TRBV6-6 with TRBJ2-5; 7 bases fit TRBD2. The CDR3 loop reads CASSYSVGGQETQYF. The CDR3 bases are TGTGCCAGCAGTTACTCGGTGGGGGGGCAAGAGACCCAGTACTTC.